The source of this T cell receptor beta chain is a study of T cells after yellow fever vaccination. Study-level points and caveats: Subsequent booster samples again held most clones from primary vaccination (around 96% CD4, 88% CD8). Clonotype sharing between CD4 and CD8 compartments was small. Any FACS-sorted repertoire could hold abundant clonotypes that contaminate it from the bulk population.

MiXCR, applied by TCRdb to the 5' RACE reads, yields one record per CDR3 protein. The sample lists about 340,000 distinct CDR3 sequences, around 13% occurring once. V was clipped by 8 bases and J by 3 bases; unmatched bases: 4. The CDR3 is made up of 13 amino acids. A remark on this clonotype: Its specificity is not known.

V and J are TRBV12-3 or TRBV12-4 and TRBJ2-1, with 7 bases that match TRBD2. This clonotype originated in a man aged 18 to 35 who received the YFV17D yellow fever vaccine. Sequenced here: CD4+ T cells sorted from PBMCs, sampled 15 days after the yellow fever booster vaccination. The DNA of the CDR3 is TGTGCCAGCTGCCGGGACTACTACAATGAGCAGTTCTTC. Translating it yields CASCRDYYNEQFF.